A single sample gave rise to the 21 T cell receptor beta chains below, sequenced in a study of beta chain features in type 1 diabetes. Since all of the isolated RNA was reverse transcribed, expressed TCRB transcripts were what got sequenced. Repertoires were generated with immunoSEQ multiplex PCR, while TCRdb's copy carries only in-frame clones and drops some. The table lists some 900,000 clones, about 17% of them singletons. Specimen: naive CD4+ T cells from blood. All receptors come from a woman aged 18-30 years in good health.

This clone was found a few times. As DNA, the CDR3 is TGCAGCGTTGGAGTACAGGGGGTCCACGAGCAGTACTTC. Translated, it gives CSVGVQGVHEQYF. The rearrangement links TRBV29-1 to TRBJ2-5; 8 nucleotides agree with TRBD1. The end of the DNA is better explained by TRBJ2-7, so the J call may be wrong. The CDR3 extends over 13 amino acids. Germline V gene lookup returns CDR1 SQVTM and CDR2 ANQGSEA.

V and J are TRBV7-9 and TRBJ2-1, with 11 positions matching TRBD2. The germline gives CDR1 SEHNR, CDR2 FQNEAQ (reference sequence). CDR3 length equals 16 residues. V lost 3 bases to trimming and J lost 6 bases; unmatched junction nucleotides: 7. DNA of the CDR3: TGTGCCAGCAGCTTTGTACTAGCGGGAGTAAGCAATGAGCAGTTCTTC. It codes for CASSFVLAGVSNEQFF.

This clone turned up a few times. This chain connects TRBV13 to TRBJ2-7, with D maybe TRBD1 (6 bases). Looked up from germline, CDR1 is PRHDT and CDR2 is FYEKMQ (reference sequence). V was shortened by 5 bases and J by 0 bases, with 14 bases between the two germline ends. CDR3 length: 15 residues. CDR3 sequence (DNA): TGTGCCAGCAGCACTGGACAGCGATACTCCTACGAGCAGTACTTC. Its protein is CASSTGQRYSYEQYF.

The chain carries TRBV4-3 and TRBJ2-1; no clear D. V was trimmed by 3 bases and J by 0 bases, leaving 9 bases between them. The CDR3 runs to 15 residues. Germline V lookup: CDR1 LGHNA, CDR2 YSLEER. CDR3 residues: CASSQRHSSYNEQFF. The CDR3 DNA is TGCGCCAGCAGCCAGCGGCATAGCTCCTACAATGAGCAGTTCTTC.

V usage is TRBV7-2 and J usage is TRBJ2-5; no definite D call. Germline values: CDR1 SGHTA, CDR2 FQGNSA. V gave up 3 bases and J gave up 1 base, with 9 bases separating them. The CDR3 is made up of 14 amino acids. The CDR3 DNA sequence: TGTGCCAGCAGCTTCCAACTTTCCCAAGAGACCCAGTACTTC. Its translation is CASSFQLSQETQYF.

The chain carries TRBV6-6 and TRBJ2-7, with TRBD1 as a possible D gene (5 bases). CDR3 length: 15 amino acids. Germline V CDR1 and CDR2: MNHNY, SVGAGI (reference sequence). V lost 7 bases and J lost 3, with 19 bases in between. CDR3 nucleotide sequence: TGTGCCAGCATCAAGCGTTGGACACCGAACTACGAGCAGTACTTC. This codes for CASIKRWTPNYEQYF.

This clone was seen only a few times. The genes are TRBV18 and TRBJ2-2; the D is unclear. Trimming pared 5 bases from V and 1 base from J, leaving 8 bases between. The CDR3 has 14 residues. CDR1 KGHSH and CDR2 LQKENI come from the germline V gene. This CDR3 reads CASSSRLNTGELFF. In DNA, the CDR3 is TGTGCCAGCTCAAGCCGCCTGAACACCGGGGAGCTGTTTTTT.

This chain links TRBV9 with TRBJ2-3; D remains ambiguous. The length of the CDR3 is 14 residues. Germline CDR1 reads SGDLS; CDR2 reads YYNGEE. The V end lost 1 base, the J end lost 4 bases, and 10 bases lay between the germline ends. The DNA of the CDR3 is TGTGCCAGCAGCGTAATGGGATGGGCAGATACGCAGTATTTT. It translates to CASSVMGWADTQYF. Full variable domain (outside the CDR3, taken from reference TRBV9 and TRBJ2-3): DSGVTQTPKHLITATGQRVTLRCSPRSGDLSVYWYQQSLDQGLQFLIQYYNGEERAKGNILERFSAQQFPDLHSELNLSSLELGDSALYFCASSVMGWADTQYFGPGTRLTVL.

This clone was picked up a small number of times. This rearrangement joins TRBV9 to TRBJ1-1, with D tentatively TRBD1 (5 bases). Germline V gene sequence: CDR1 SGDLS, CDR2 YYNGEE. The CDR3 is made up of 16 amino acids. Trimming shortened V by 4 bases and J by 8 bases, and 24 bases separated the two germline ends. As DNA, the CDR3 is TGTGCCAGCAGCCTTACAACCGGGACCGCTCTCGCGGAAGCTTTCTTT. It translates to CASSLTTGTALAEAFF.

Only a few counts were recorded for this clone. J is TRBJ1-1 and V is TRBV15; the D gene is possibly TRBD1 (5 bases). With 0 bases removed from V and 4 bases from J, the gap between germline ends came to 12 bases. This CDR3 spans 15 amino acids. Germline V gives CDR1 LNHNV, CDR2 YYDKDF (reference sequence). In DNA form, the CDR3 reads TGTGCCACCAGCAGAGAGGGGGTTATGGGCACTGAAGCTTTCTTT. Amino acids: CATSREGVMGTEAFF.

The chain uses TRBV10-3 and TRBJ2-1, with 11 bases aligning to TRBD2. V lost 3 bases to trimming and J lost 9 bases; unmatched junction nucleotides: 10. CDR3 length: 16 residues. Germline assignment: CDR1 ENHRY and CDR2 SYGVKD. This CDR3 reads CAISEVTSGSGGEQFF. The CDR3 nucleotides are TGTGCCATCAGTGAAGTCACTAGCGGGAGCGGTGGTGAGCAGTTCTTC.

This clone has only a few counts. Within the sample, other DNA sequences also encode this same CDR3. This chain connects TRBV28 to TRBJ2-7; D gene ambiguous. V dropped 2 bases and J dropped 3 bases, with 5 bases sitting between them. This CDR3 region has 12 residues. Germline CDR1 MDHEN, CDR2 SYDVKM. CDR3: CASSLASYEQYF. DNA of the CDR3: TGTGCCAGCAGTTTAGCAAGCTACGAGCAGTACTTC.

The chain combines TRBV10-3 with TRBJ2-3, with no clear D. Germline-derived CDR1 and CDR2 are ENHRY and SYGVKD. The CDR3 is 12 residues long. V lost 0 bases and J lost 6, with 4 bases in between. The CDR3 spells CAISESGDTQYF. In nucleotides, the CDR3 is TGTGCCATCAGTGAGTCAGGGGATACGCAGTATTTT.

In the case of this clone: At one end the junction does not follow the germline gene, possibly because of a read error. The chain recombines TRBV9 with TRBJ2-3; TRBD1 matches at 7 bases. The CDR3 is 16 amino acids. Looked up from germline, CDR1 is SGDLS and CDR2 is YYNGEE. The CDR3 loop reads CASSVDLGGRTDTQYF. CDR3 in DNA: TGTGCCAGCAGCGTAGATTTAGGGGGCCGCACAGACACGCAGTATTTT.

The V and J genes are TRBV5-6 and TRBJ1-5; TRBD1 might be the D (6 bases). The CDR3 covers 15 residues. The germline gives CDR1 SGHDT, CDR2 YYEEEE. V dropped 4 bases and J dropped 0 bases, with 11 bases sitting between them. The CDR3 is CASSIQGNSNQPQHF. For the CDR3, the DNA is TGTGCCAGCAGCATACAGGGCAATAGCAATCAGCCCCAGCATTTT.

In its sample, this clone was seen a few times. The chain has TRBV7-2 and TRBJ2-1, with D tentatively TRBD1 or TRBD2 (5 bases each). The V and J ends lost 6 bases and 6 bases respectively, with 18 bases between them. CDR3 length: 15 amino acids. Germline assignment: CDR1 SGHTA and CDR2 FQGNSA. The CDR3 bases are TGTGCCAGCAGAATATCAGGGCTTGAGGGCAATGAGCAGTTCTTC. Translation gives CASRISGLEGNEQFF.

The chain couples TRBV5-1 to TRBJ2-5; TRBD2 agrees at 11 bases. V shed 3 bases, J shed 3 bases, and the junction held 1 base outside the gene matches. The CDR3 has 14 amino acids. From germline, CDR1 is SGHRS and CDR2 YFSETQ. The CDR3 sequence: CASSWGLAEETQYF. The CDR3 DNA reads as TGCGCCAGCAGCTGGGGACTAGCGGAAGAGACCCAGTACTTC.

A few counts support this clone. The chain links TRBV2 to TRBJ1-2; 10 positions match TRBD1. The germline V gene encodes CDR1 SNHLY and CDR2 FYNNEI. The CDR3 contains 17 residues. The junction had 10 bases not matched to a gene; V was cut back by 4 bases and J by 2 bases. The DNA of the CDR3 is TGTGCCAGCAGTGCTGAATCCGGGACAGGGGCGAACTATGGCTACACCTTC. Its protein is CASSAESGTGANYGYTF.

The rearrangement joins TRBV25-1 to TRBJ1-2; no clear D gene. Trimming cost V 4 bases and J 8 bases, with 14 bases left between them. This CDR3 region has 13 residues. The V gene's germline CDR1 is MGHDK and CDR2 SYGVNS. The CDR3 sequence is CASSVYSGVGYTF. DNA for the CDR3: TGTGCCAGCAGTGTGTACAGCGGGGTAGGCTACACCTTC.

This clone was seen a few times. For the CDR3, the DNA is TGTGCCAGCAGCCGAGACAGGGGAGAGACCCAGTACTTC. This encodes CASSRDRGETQYF. The J gene is TRBJ2-5, the V gene TRBV14; the match to TRBD1 covers 8 bases. The J segment lost 4 bases and the V segment lost 4 bases, leaving 2 bases of the junction unmatched. The CDR3 spans 13 residues. CDR1 and CDR2 from the germline V gene are SGHDN and FVKESK.

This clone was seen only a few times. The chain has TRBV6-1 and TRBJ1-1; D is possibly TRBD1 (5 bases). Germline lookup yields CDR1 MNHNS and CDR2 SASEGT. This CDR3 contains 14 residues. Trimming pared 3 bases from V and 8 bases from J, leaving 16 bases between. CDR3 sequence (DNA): TGTGCCAGCAGTGATCCGCGTTGGGACCCCGAAGCTTTCTTT. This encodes CASSDPRWDPEAFF.